Described below is a single TCR beta chain sequence and its context. This clonotype was found many times. The clone's antigen remains unknown. No quality values exist for individual bases; no much larger clone is one base distant. This record comes from a study of CD8 T cells in ankylosing spondylitis (dated by TCRdb to between 2016 and 2019). About the investigation overall: The study profiled T cell receptor beta repertoires in healthy donors and ankylosing spondylitis patients to find disease-linked TCR variants. The full study cohort was made up of about 24 ankylosing spondylitis patients and 108 healthy donors. Peripheral blood samples were taken, and synovial fluid was additionally collected from ankylosing spondylitis patients.

Study-wide conclusions, independent of this receptor: A CD8+ phenotype was shown by the disease-linked clones, which were found at relatively low frequencies in peripheral blood. The disease-linked clones were reported as significantly enriched in matched synovial fluid samples from ankylosing spondylitis patients. Blood from ankylosing spondylitis patients appeared to be characterized by a TCR beta motif composed of 7 to 9 highly homologous amino acid variants. Some TCR beta motif variants had previously been reported in synovial fluid and blood of reactive arthritis patients, which suggested common disease-initiation mechanisms.

From cysteine to phenylalanine, the CDR3 is 15 amino acids long. Just the 45-base CDR3 DNA is kept, in frame starting at base 1. Unmatched junction bases come to 6, with V trimmed by 1 base and J by 6 bases. The germline V gene provides CDR1 MNHNS and CDR2 SASEGT. Instrument used: Illumina HiSeq 2500. Quantitative 5'-RACE with molecular barcodes was the method used to prepare the TCR beta libraries. As for the original processing: Disease-linked TCR variants were identified with a new computational method built on a probabilistic model of VDJ rearrangement. Starting from the raw public reads, TCRdb applied fastp trimming at Q25, assembled clones with MiXCR and retained in-frame beta chains. When rows share a CDR3 protein, they turn into one entry using the most common DNA and genes. TCRdb's processing, not the authors' own work, is the source of the V and J calls. In this sample the table shows around 140,000 distinct CDR3 sequences, more than 9.5% of which occur a single time. The top ten clonotypes cover around 4.1% of the sample.

The sequence joins TRBV6-1 to TRBJ1-2; 9 middle bases align to TRBD1. The source is a female donor with ankylosing spondylitis or in good health (not recorded which). The sample comprised blood, either unsorted or a sorted T cell fraction (not recorded which). The CDR3 reads as follows: CASSEGTGVYNGYTF. The sequenced DNA is TGTGCCAGCAGTGAAGGGACAGGGGTCTATAATGGCTACACCTTC.